Below, one T cell receptor beta chain is given with its context. What it binds is unknown. The assay was immunoSEQ multiplex PCR, and TCRdb's table has in-frame clones only and misses some. The repertoire has 150,000 to 200,000 clones, less than 95% of them found once; the top ten carry around 6.3%. Germline V gene data show CDR1 as LNHDA and CDR2 as SQIVND (reference sequence). This CDR3 is built from 13 residues. V was clipped by 5 bases and J by 9 bases, with 14 bases between them. This sample was taken from a study of T cell responses to AZD1222 COVID-19 vaccine. The study, taken as a whole, reports: Donors skewed white British and female; clonal diversity was possibly underestimated.

The clonotype was recovered from an adult who received the AZD1222 COVID-19 vaccine. Sequencing was performed on peripheral blood, taken 28 days after the second AZD1222 dose. This chain connects TRBV19 to TRBJ1-5; D gene unclear. CDR3 DNA: TGTGCCAGTAGTGCGGCGAGAACGCCGCCCCAGCATTTT. It yields the protein CASSAARTPPQHF.